This T cell receptor beta chain was profiled in a study of T-cell memory formation after mild COVID-19. The overall study: TCR clusters largely stayed donor specific.

Study-level results: Contracting CD4+ clones sat mainly in CM and EM; CD8+ in EMRA.

TCRdb ran MiXCR on the 5' RACE reads and lists one entry per CDR3 protein. Of over 500,000 distinct CDR3 sequences listed, roughly 17% are singletons. Concerning this clonotype: Its antigen is as yet unknown.

This clonotype was sampled from an adult woman who had mild COVID-19 (a few samples of this study predate the infection). Cell type and time point are not known. The sample comprised PBMCs or a T cell subset sorted from them (not recorded which).

The CDR3 loop is CSAGATVDEQYF. For the CDR3, the DNA is TGCAGTGCTGGGGCTACAGTAGACGAGCAGTACTTC. This sequence joins TRBV20-1 and TRBJ2-7; TRBD1 is a possible D gene (5 bases). V shed 5 bases and J shed 5 bases, with 13 bases lying between them. CDR1 and CDR2 from the germline V gene are DFQATT and SNEGSKA (reference sequence). The CDR3 has 12 amino acids.